This record covers a single T cell receptor (beta chain). Only a few counts were recorded for this clonotype. Its cognate antigen has yet to be identified. Base qualities are missing; no much larger clone stands one base away. These data come from a study of T-cell reconstitution after alpha-beta-depleted transplantation in children (dated by TCRdb to 2015 to 2016). For context, the study as a whole: Using TCR repertoire profiling, the study followed T-cell immune reconstitution in a quantitative way in children after TCRalphabeta/CD19-depleted allogeneic hematopoietic cell transplantation.

Library creation used PCR. The listed sequencing device is Illumina HiSeq 2500. TCR libraries were prepared with molecular barcoding, using unique molecular identifiers to normalize TCRbeta repertoire quantification. The public reads were reprocessed in TCRdb via fastp at Q25 and MiXCR, keeping in-frame beta chains. Each CDR3 protein gets just one entry, which takes the most common genes and DNA from the rows behind it. Across this sample there are more than 450,000 distinct CDR3 sequences, with around 18% seen only once. Of the sample, roughly 3.3% is held by the ten largest clones. The sample was PBMCs from the stem cell graft donor, taken from the stem cell graft. This sequence was found in a human donor who donated a stem cell graft to a child with acute lymphoblastic leukemia.

The CDR3 protein is CASSSVRGASGANVLTF. Read as DNA, the sequence is TGTGCCAGCAGCTCAGTACGGGGGGCGAGCGGGGCCAACGTCCTGACTTTC. The rearranged chain carries TRBV11-2 and TRBJ2-6; a tentative D match to TRBD2 spans 7 bases. Trimming at the junction amounts to 4 bases on V and 4 bases on J, and the germline ends lie 17 bases apart. As encoded in the germline V gene, CDR1 is SGHAT while CDR2 is FQNNGV. The CDR3 starts with the cysteine, ends with the phenylalanine, and has 17 residues. CDR3 DNA is the only sequence kept; it has 51 bases, read in frame from the first base.